This T cell receptor beta chain was profiled in a study of T cells in Graves' hyperthyroidism and ophthalmopathy. Study results and caveats: Most expanded thyroid clonotypes above 0.001 recurred in blood.

Amplified TCR beta CDR3 regions derived from RNA transcripts. Researchers ran a first-round RT-PCR on the TCR CDR3 using the HTBI primer set. TCRdb re-called the multiplex PCR reads with MiXCR, one entry per CDR3 protein. The sample gives some 600,000 distinct CDR3 sequences, approximately 15% of which show up once; 5.8% is in the top ten. Orbital computed tomography, thyroid ultrasound, serum thyroxine and TRAb, and clinical symptoms together informed the diagnoses. This sample holds PBMCs from about 9.3 ml fresh peripheral blood. Germline assignment: CDR1 MDHEN and CDR2 SYDVKM. Trimming pared 5 bases from V and 6 bases from J, leaving 23 bases between. The CDR3 covers 18 residues. This clonotype was picked up many times. Its antigen is not known.

The sample comprised blood. The TCR was taken from a young woman with Graves' hyperthyroidism that later progressed to Graves' ophthalmopathy. V gene TRBV28 combines with J gene TRBJ1-6, with a possible D match to TRBD1 (5 bases). CDR3 loop: CASSLRDARGWINSPLHF. Written as DNA, the CDR3 is TGTGCCAGCAGTCTCCGGGATGCCCGGGGGTGGATTAATTCACCCCTCCACTTT.